This T cell receptor (beta chain) was captured in a study of blood T cell repertoires in COVID-19. Study details: Sites across the United States, Italy and Spain contributed samples from acute and convalescent COVID-19.

The V gene's germline CDR1 is LGHNA and CDR2 YNFKEQ. Trimming took 0 bases from V and 6 from J, leaving 8 bases between them. This CDR3 has 13 amino acids. Per the original data handling: Nucleated cell number was recorded as an estimate derived from reference gene primer amplification. Only in-frame clones appear in the TCRdb table, and some are missing; sequencing was by immunoSEQ multiplex PCR. V and J calls and clone size are those listed in that table; D and trimming were worked out from the DNA. The table lists over 65,000 clones, about 81% of them singletons. V and J are TRBV4-2 and TRBJ1-2; D call uncertain. This receptor was obtained from a human donor in a cohort sampled during active COVID-19. Sequenced: peripheral blood. DNA for the CDR3: TGTGCCAGCAGCCAAGACAGCGGGGATGGCTACACCTTC. Translating it yields CASSQDSGDGYTF.